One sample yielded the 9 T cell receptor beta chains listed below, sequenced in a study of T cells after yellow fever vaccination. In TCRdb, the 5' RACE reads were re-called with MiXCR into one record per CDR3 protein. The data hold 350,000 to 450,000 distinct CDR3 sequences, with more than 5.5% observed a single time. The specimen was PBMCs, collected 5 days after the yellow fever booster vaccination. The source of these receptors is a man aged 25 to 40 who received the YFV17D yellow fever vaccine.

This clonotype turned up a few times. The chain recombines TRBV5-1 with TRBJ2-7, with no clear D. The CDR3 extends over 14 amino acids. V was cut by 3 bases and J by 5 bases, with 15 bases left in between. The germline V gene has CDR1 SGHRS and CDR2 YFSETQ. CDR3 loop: CASSSRAGVHEQYF. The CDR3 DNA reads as TGCGCCAGCAGCTCACGGGCTGGGGTCCACGAGCAGTACTTC.

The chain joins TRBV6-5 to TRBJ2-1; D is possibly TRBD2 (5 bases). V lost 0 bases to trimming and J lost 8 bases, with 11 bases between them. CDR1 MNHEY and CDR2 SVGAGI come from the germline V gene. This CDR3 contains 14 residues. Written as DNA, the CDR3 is TGTGCCAGCAGTTACTCGAACCTAGCCCATGAGCAGTTCTTC. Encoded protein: CASSYSNLAHEQFF.

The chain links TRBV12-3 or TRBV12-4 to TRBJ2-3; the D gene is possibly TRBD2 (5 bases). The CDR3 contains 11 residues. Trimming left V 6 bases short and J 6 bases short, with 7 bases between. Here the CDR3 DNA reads TGTGCCAGCAGGCAGCGGGATACGCAGTATTTT. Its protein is CASRQRDTQYF.

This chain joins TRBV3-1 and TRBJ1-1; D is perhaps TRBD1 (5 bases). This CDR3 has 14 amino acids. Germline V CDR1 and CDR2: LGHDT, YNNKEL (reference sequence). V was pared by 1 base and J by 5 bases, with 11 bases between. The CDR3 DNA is TGTGCCAGCAGCCAAGGGCAGGGTCTGACTGAAGCTTTCTTT. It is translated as CASSQGQGLTEAFF. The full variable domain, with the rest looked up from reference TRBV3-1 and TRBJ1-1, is DTAVSQTPKYLVTQMGNDKSIKCEQNLGHDTMYWYKQDSKKFLKIMFSYNNKELIINETVPNRFSPKSPDKAHLNLHINSLELGDSAVYFCASSQGQGLTEAFFGQGTRLTVV.

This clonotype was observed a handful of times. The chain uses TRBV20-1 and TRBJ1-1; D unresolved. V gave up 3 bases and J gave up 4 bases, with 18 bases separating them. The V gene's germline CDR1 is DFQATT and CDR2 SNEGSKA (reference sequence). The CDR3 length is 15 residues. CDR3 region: CSASPAGGVGTEAFF. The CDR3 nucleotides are TGCAGTGCTAGTCCCGCCGGTGGGGTCGGCACTGAAGCTTTCTTT.

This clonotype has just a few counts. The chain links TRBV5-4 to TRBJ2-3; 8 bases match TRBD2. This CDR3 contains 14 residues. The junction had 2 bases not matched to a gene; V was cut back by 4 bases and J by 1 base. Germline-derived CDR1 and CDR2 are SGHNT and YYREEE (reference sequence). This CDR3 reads CASSRGGRTDTQYF. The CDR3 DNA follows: TGTGCCAGCAGCCGGGGGGGCCGCACAGATACGCAGTATTTT.

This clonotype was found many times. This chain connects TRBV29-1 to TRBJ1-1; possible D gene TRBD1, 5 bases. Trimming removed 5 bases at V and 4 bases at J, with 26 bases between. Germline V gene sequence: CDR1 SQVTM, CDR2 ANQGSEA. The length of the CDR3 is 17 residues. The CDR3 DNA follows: TGCAGCGTTAATTGGGGGGGGAGATGGAGGAAAGGCACTGAAGCTTTCTTT. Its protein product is CSVNWGGRWRKGTEAFF.

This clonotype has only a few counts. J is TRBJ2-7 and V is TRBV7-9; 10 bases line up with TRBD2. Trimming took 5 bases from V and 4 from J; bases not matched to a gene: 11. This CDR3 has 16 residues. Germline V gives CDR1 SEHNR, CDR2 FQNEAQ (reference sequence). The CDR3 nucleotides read TGTGCCAGCAGCAAGGCTAGCGGGAGTGGGGCATACGAGCAGTACTTC. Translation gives CASSKASGSGAYEQYF.

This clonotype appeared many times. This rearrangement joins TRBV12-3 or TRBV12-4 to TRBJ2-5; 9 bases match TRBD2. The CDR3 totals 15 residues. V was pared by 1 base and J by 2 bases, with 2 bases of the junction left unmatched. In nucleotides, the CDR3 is TGTGCCAGCAGTTTAGGACTAGCGGCACAAGAGACCCAGTACTTC. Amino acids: CASSLGLAAQETQYF.